The 12 T cell receptor beta chains below all came from one sample that was sequenced in a study of shared clonotypes between healthy human individuals. Sequenced by immunoSEQ multiplex PCR; TCRdb stores in-frame clones only, minus some. Among 1.4 million or so clones, about 98.5% were seen once, and the ten largest hold under 0.45%. Sequencing was carried out using naive CD4+ T cells sorted from blood. Subset denoted: CD45RA+ positively selected. These receptors all stem from a man aged 25-40 years in good health.

The chain employs TRBV5-4 and TRBJ2-7; the D is unclear. The germline CDR1 and CDR2 sequences are SGHNT and YYREEE (reference sequence). The CDR3 is 14 residues long. V lost 4 bases and J 3 bases, leaving 14 bases between the germline ends. This CDR3 reads CASSPPAGNYEQYF. The CDR3 coding sequence is TGTGCCAGCAGCCCTCCGGCAGGAAACTACGAGCAGTACTTC.

This sequence joins TRBV11-2 and TRBJ2-7; tentatively, D is TRBD1 (6 bases). CDR3 length: 17 amino acids. The germline V and J ends were trimmed by 0 bases and 0 bases, with 15 bases remaining between them. Germline lookup yields CDR1 SGHAT and CDR2 FQNNGV. The CDR3 protein is CASSLEGRGLSSYEQYF. The CDR3 bases are TGTGCCAGCAGCTTAGAGGGAAGGGGGTTATCCTCCTACGAGCAGTACTTC.

The genes are TRBV7-2 and TRBJ2-7; no definite D call. The CDR3 sequence is 16 residues long. Germline V gene sequence: CDR1 SGHTA, CDR2 FQGNSA. Between the trimmed V and J ends, which lost 1 base and 0 bases, there was a span of 13 bases. This CDR3 is CASSLDRQKSSYEQYF. The CDR3 DNA sequence: TGTGCCAGCAGCTTAGACCGCCAGAAGAGCTCCTACGAGCAGTACTTC.

V is TRBV18 and J is TRBJ2-3; 11 nucleotides agree with TRBD2. The CDR3 contains 20 residues. CDR1 is KGHSH, CDR2 LQKENI, per germline. The J segment lost 4 bases and the V segment lost 4 bases, leaving 19 bases of the junction unmatched. CDR3 region: CASSLIGLAGGPSNPDTQYF. The CDR3 bases are TGTGCCAGCTCACTGATAGGGCTAGCGGGAGGCCCTTCCAATCCAGATACGCAGTATTTT.

The J gene is TRBJ2-1, the V gene TRBV6-1, with a weak D call TRBD1 (5 bases). Germline V gene sequence: CDR1 MNHNS, CDR2 SASEGT. This CDR3 contains 13 residues. V was pared by 5 bases and J by 8 bases, with 13 bases between. CDR3 loop: CASSTARADEQFF. CDR3 nucleotides: TGTGCCAGCAGTACAGCCAGGGCGGATGAGCAGTTCTTC.

This chain joins TRBV4-3 and TRBJ1-5; D not resolved. Trimming removed 4 bases from V and 7 bases from J, with 14 bases in between. CDR3 length equals 14 residues. In germline, CDR1 is LGHNA, CDR2 YSLEER. This CDR3 is CASSPGLAEQPQHF. For the CDR3, the DNA is TGCGCCAGCAGCCCGGGCCTCGCGGAACAGCCCCAGCATTTT.

The J gene is TRBJ2-1, the V gene TRBV5-6; 7 positions agree with TRBD1. The CDR3 runs to 16 residues. Germline V gene lookup returns CDR1 SGHDT and CDR2 YYEEEE. The J segment lost 8 bases and the V segment lost 4 bases, leaving 15 bases of the junction unmatched. CDR3 sequence reads: CASSRSEDRVDDEQFF. CDR3 bases: TGTGCCAGCAGCCGAAGTGAAGACAGGGTGGACGATGAGCAGTTCTTC.

The rearrangement links TRBV13 to TRBJ2-2, with 10 bases fitting TRBD1. The CDR3 has 16 residues. V lost 5 bases to trimming and J lost 5 bases; unmatched junction nucleotides: 8. Germline CDR1 and CDR2: PRHDT and FYEKMQ (reference sequence). The CDR3 loop is CASSARDRGWTGELFF. The CDR3, as DNA: TGTGCCAGCAGCGCCCGGGACAGGGGATGGACCGGGGAGCTGTTTTTT.

This chain connects TRBV6-9 to TRBJ2-3, with D possibly TRBD1 on 6 matching bases. V was clipped by 9 bases and J by 3 bases, with 19 bases between them. Germline V lookup: CDR1 MNHGY, CDR2 SVAAGI. This CDR3 has 15 amino acids. In DNA form, the CDR3 reads TGTGCCAGTAGAGACCGACAGGTGCCTACAGATACGCAGTATTTT. Amino acid sequence: CASRDRQVPTDTQYF.

The chain recombines TRBV10-3 with TRBJ2-3; D might be TRBD2 (6 bases). This CDR3 has 16 residues. Germline-derived CDR1 and CDR2 are ENHRY and SYGVKD. V shed 3 bases and J shed 5 bases, with 18 bases lying between them. CDR3 amino acids: CAISDLMGGVGDTQYF. The CDR3 coding sequence is TGTGCCATCAGTGACTTGATGGGGGGAGTTGGAGATACGCAGTATTTT.

As for this clone: Other nucleotide sequences from this sample produce the same CDR3. The chain employs TRBV6-5 and TRBJ1-5, with no clear D. V was pared by 2 bases and J by 0 bases, with 5 bases between. Germline V gene lookup returns CDR1 MNHEY and CDR2 SVGAGI. The CDR3 contains 14 residues. CDR3 sequence (DNA): TGTGCCAGCAGTTACGGTGGTAGCAATCAGCCCCAGCATTTT. Its protein product is CASSYGGSNQPQHF.

The V gene is TRBV27, the J gene TRBJ1-1; no clear D gene. V lost 2 bases, J lost 1 base, and 5 bases lay in between. The CDR3 covers 13 residues. Germline V gene sequence: CDR1 MNHEY, CDR2 SMNVEV (reference sequence). CDR3 sequence (DNA): TGTGCCAGCAGTTTAGTTTGGAACACTGAAGCTTTCTTT. This translates into CASSLVWNTEAFF.